This is a list of T cell receptor beta chains from one sample in a study of blood T cell repertoires in COVID-19. Profiling relied on immunoSEQ multiplex PCR, and the TCRdb table lists in-frame clones only, not all of them. The sample yields 250,000 or so clones, more than 70% seen once. Sample: peripheral blood. These receptor sequences come from a woman aged 35 to 49 who had recovered from COVID-19. CDR3s include the opening cysteine and the closing phenylalanine or tryptophan. Where a row states a size, it is once, few, many or the class of an expanded clone; other rows omit it.

>-|TRBV7-6|TRBJ2-3
CASSLGLAGGTDTQYF
>-|TRBV12-3/TRBV12-4|TRBJ2-7
CASSTGSYEQYF
>few|TRBV7-2|TRBJ1-6
CASSSFPKDRGTNSPLHF
>once|TRBV7-3|TRBJ2-7
CASSPASGSGYEQYF
>once|TRBV5-6|TRBJ1-5
CASSFGVGQINQPQHF
>-|TRBV30|TRBJ1-4
CAWSSQGAGEKLFF
>-|TRBV6-4|TRBJ2-3
CASSETSGTDTQYF
>-|TRBV6-2/TRBV6-3|TRBJ2-5
CASSFWSEEGTQYF
>-|TRBV6-6|TRBJ1-4
CASSPLGGGGEKLFF
>-|TRBV4-2|TRBJ2-2
CASSPGLWAENTGELFF
>-|TRBV6-5|TRBJ1-4
CASSPGQGLGKLFF
>-|TRBV30|TRBJ2-1
CAWSGGTGGLQFF
>-|TRBV7-2|TRBJ2-5
CASSLEGGPWETQYF
>few|TRBV5-6|TRBJ1-6
CASSLPDRVGSPLHF
>-|TRBV7-2|TRBJ1-2
CASSPRQGIRNYGYTF
>-|TRBV15|TRBJ1-1
CATRYRGTGFTEAFF
>-|TRBV5-1|TRBJ1-1
CASSWAPGTGNTEAFF
>-|TRBV7-9|TRBJ2-5
CASSLGLDRGRQETQYF